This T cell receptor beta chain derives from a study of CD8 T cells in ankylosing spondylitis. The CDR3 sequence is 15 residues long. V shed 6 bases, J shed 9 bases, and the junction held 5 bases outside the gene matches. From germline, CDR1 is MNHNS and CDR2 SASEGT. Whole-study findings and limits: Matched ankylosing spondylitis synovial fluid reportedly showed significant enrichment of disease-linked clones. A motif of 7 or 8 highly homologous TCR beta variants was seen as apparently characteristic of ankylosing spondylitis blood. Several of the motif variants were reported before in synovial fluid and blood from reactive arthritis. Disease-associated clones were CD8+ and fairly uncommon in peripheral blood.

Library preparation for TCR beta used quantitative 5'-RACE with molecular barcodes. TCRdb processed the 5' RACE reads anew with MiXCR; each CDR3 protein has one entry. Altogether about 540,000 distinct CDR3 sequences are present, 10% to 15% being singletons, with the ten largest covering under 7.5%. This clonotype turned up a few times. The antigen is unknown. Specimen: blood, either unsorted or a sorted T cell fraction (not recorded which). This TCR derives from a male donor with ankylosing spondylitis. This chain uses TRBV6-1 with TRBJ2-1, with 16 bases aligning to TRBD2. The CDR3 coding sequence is TGTGCCAGCAGCCCGGGACTAGCGGGAGGGGTTGAGCAGTTCTTC. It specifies CASSPGLAGGVEQFF.